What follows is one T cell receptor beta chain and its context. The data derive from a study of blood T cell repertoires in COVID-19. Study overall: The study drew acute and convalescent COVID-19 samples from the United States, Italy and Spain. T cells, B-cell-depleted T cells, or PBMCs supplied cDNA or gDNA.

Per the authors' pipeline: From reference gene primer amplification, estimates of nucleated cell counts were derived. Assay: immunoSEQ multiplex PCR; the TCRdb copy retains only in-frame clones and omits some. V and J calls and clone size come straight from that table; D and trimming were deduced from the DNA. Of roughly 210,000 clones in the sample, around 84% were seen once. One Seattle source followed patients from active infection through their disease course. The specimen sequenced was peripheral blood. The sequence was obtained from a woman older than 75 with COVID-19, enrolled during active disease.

The CDR3 loop is CASSLEGYSAFF. CDR3 in DNA: TGTGCCAGCAGCTTGGAGGGGTATTCTGCTTTCTTT. The chain joins TRBV5-6 to TRBJ1-1, with D maybe TRBD1 (5 bases). Germline V gives CDR1 SGHDT, CDR2 YYEEEE. There are 12 residues in the CDR3. The V gene lost 0 bases and the J gene lost 11 bases, with 11 bases spanning the gap.